This T cell receptor (beta chain) was identified during a study of regulatory T cells in long-lasting Graves disease. General study points: Samples came from peripheral blood alone, without thyroid tissue.

This sample's time point: newly diagnosed GD, antithyroid drugs for less than 3 months. RNA extracted from PBMCs served as the sequencing template. In building TCR beta libraries, iRepertoire HTBI primers were used together with Arm-PCR of CDR3 regions. TCRdb analysed the multiplex PCR reads with MiXCR anew, one entry per CDR3 protein. The data hold about 530,000 distinct CDR3 sequences, with more than 15% observed a single time. As concerns this clonotype: Its antigen is still unknown.

This sample was shared with a second study, whose subject was T cells in Graves' hyperthyroidism and ophthalmopathy. That publication notes: Blood samples included most of the expanded thyroid clonotypes exceeding 0.001. Ophthalmopathy, which appeared later, was predicted by the model a median about 6.8 months before onset.

This TCR came from a woman aged 40-65 years with Graves disease. The specimen was peripheral blood mononuclear cells (PBMCs), collected at new diagnosis, from a patient treated with antithyroid drugs.

CDR3 sequence (DNA): TGTGCCAGCGGGGGTGGTCCGTCCTCCCGAAATGGCTACACCTTC. This sequence encodes CASGGGPSSRNGYTF. The gene calls are TRBV2 and TRBJ1-2; D perhaps matches TRBD1 (5 bases). The germline gives CDR1 SNHLY, CDR2 FYNNEI. V dropped 8 bases and J dropped 6 bases, with 22 bases sitting between them. The CDR3 spans 15 residues.